This paragraph covers one TCR beta chain sequence. Its antigen is not known. TCRdb re-called the 5' RACE reads with MiXCR, one entry per CDR3 protein. The profile shows about 310,000 distinct CDR3 sequences, approximately 19% of them singletons. This entry comes from a study of T-cell memory formation after mild COVID-19. General study findings and limits: A second wave expanding day 15 to 37 was CD4+-biased; contracting clones were balanced.

The CDR3 has 15 residues. V was shortened by 1 base and J by 5 bases, with 14 bases between the two germline ends. CDR1 MGHRA and CDR2 YSYEKL come from the germline V gene. V gene TRBV4-1 combines with J gene TRBJ1-1; D possibly corresponds to TRBD1 (6 bases). The material sequenced was PBMCs or a T cell subset sorted from them (not recorded which). This sequence originates from a man aged 18 to 30 who had mild COVID-19 (a few samples of this study predate the infection). Cell type and time point are not known. CDR3 sequence: CASSQVGAFGTEAFF. The CDR3 DNA follows: TGCGCCAGCAGCCAAGTGGGGGCATTTGGGACTGAAGCTTTCTTT.